This paragraph reports one T cell receptor (beta chain). TCRdb analysed the RT-PCR reads with MiXCR anew, one entry per CDR3 protein. The data show over 350,000 distinct CDR3 sequences, 16% seen once. The CDR3 totals 15 residues. Germline lookup yields CDR1 DFQATT and CDR2 SNEGSKA (reference sequence). V lost 0 bases, J lost 5 bases, and 13 bases lay in between. This entry comes from a study of patients and donors after allogeneic stem cell transplantation. The receptor's source is a human donor who was either an allogeneic HSCT recipient or a stem cell or donor lymphocyte infusion donor (not recorded which). It is not recorded whose cells these are; they may come from a transplant donor. Sequencing was performed on blood, either unsorted or a sorted T cell fraction (not recorded which). The chain employs TRBV20-1 and TRBJ2-2; no firm D call. This CDR3 is CSARDPRWATGELFF. The CDR3 DNA follows: TGCAGTGCTAGAGACCCACGTTGGGCTACCGGGGAGCTGTTTTTT.